This T cell receptor beta chain was sequenced in a study of blood T cell repertoires in COVID-19. Study-level information: The cDNA or gDNA used as material had been derived from T cells, B-cell-depleted T cells, or PBMCs.

Clones were read by immunoSEQ multiplex PCR, and TCRdb kept only the in-frame ones, dropping some. The table lists about 370,000 clones, nearly 90% of them singletons. Trimming pared 1 base from V and 0 bases from J, leaving 10 bases between. Germline V gene sequence: CDR1 SEHNR, CDR2 FQNEAQ (reference sequence). The CDR3 extends over 17 amino acids. This clone was observed a single time. This chain joins TRBV7-9 and TRBJ2-6; the D gene is possibly TRBD1 (6 bases). The source material was peripheral blood. The source of this sequence is a man younger than 30 with active or convalescent COVID-19. CDR3 residues: CASSLGLRGSGANVLTF. The CDR3 DNA is TGTGCCAGCAGCTTAGGGCTCAGGGGCTCTGGGGCCAACGTCCTGACTTTC.